Each of the 11 T cell receptor beta chains below was sequenced from the same sample in a study of cytomegalovirus exposure and HLA in healthy donors. Method: immunoSEQ multiplex PCR; TCRdb's copy keeps in-frame clones and lacks some. The data contain roughly 300,000 clones, approximately 90% of them singletons. The sample was PBMCs. These receptors all come from a woman aged 18-35 years in good health and CMV-seronegative.

Details on this clone: The sample contains more than one DNA sequence encoding this CDR3. The chain uses TRBV28 and TRBJ1-5; D possibly corresponds to TRBD1 (5 bases). This CDR3 contains 12 residues. Germline V gene lookup returns CDR1 MDHEN and CDR2 SYDVKM. V lost 4 bases to trimming and J lost 5 bases, with 6 bases between them. CDR3 residues: CASSSGDQPQHF. The CDR3 nucleotides are TGTGCCAGCAGTTCGGGGGATCAGCCCCAGCATTTT. The full variable domain, with the rest looked up from reference TRBV28 and TRBJ1-5, is DVKVTQSSRYLVKRTGEKVFLECVQDMDHENMFWYRQDPGLGLRLIYFSYDVKMKEKGDIPEGYSVSREKKERFSLILESASTNQTSMYLCASSSGDQPQHFGDGTRLSIL.

This clone was recorded a few times. The V gene is TRBV13, the J gene TRBJ2-2; weak D call: TRBD1 (6 bases). Trimming took off 3 bases at V and 6 bases at J, with 11 bases between the two ends. The CDR3 runs to 14 residues. CDR1 is PRHDT and CDR2 is FYEKMQ in the germline V gene (reference sequence). The CDR3 region is CASSLGTSAGELFF. In DNA form, the CDR3 reads TGTGCCAGCAGCTTGGGGACATCGGCCGGGGAGCTGTTTTTT.

The genes are TRBV29-1 and TRBJ1-1; 11 bases match TRBD1. Per germline, CDR1 SQVTM and CDR2 ANQGSEA. V lost 1 base and J lost 5; bases outside the gene matches: 3. CDR3 size: 14 residues. In DNA form, the CDR3 reads TGCAGCGTTGAAGGGACAGGGGGCTGGACTGAAGCTTTCTTT. Its protein is CSVEGTGGWTEAFF.

This chain links TRBV2 with TRBJ1-2; a weak D match, TRBD1 (5 bases). From germline, CDR1 is SNHLY and CDR2 FYNNEI. Trimming pared 6 bases from V and 2 bases from J, leaving 7 bases between. The length of the CDR3 is 12 residues. This chain's CDR3 is CASRRQNYGYTF. The DNA for the CDR3 is TGTGCCAGCAGAAGACAGAACTATGGCTACACCTTC.

The chain combines TRBV5-4 with TRBJ2-1, with D hard to call. Deletions cut 2 bases from V and 10 bases from J, with 10 bases between. There are 12 residues in the CDR3. Germline V gene sequence: CDR1 SGHNT, CDR2 YYREEE (reference sequence). CDR3 nucleotide sequence: TGTGCCAGCAGCTTCCTGCCCCGGGAGCAGTTCTTC. Its translation is CASSFLPREQFF.

The rearrangement joins TRBV5-1 to TRBJ2-5; 7 bases agree with TRBD1. In germline, CDR1 is SGHRS, CDR2 YFSETQ. CDR3 length: 17 amino acids. V shed 6 bases and J 4 bases; nucleotides not matched to a gene: 18. The DNA of the CDR3 is TGCGCCAGCAAGGAGGTTCTGAGCACAGGGGAAGGAGAGACCCAGTACTTC. Encoded protein: CASKEVLSTGEGETQYF.

CDR3 DNA sequence: TGTGCCGTAAACTCGGGGCTAGCGGGAGAGACCCAGTACTTC. The encoded protein is CAVNSGLAGETQYF. The chain carries TRBV25-1 and TRBJ2-5; 8 bases are a match to TRBD2. V lost 11 bases and J lost 4; bases outside the gene matches: 12. This CDR3 comprises 14 residues. From germline, CDR1 is MGHDK and CDR2 SYGVNS. The whole variable domain, remainder taken from reference TRBV25-1 and TRBJ2-5, is EADIYQTPRYLVIGTGKKITLECSQTMGHDKMYWYQQDPGMELHLIHYSYGVNSTEKGDLSSESTVSRIRTEHFPLTLESARPSHTSQYLCAVNSGLAGETQYFGPGTRLLVL.

The rearrangement joins TRBV6-5 to TRBJ1-2; a weak D match, TRBD1 (5 bases). This CDR3 region has 15 residues. Trimming removed 5 bases from V and 4 bases from J, with 17 bases in between. Germline V lookup: CDR1 MNHEY, CDR2 SVGAGI. CDR3 in DNA: TGTGCCAGCAGTGTTGATGACCGGGGGGGCTATGGCTACACCTTC. It specifies CASSVDDRGGYGYTF.

This clone has a count of ten or more. The V and J genes are TRBV6-1 and TRBJ2-7; 8 positions match TRBD1. With 6 bases clipped from V and 6 bases from J, the junction kept 10 bases outside the gene matches. This CDR3 is built from 14 residues. CDR1 is MNHNS, CDR2 SASEGT, per germline. The chain's CDR3 is CASRDRGPTVEQYF. CDR3 nucleotide sequence: TGTGCCAGCAGAGACAGGGGCCCCACTGTCGAGCAGTACTTC.

The J gene is TRBJ1-1, the V gene TRBV30, with D unresolved. V was pared by 2 bases and J by 1 base, with 8 bases between. This CDR3 has 13 amino acids. The germline V gene encodes CDR1 GTSNPN and CDR2 SVGIG (reference sequence). The CDR3 sequence: CAWSNQENTEAFF. CDR3 DNA: TGTGCCTGGAGTAACCAGGAGAACACTGAAGCTTTCTTT.

The gene calls are TRBV18 and TRBJ2-7, with D perhaps matching TRBD1 (6 bases). V lost 2 bases and J 2 bases, leaving 13 bases between the germline ends. Germline V gene sequence: CDR1 KGHSH, CDR2 LQKENI. The CDR3 consists of 15 residues. The CDR3 sequence is CASSPNAGDTYEQYF. DNA of the CDR3: TGTGCCAGCTCACCAAACGCCGGGGACACCTACGAGCAGTACTTC.